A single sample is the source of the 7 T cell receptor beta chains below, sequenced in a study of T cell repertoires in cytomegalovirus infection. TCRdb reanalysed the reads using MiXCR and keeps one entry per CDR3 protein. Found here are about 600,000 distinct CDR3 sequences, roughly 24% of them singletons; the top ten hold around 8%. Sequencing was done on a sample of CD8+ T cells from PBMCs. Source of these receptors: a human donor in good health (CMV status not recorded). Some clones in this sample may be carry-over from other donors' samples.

The CDR3 region is CASSSTGDGYGYTF. CDR3 sequence (DNA): TGTGCCAGCAGTTCTACAGGGGATGGCTATGGCTACACCTTC. J is TRBJ1-2 and V is TRBV28; 7 bases agree with TRBD1. CDR1 is MDHEN and CDR2 is SYDVKM in the germline V gene. V was pared by 4 bases and J by 4 bases, with 6 bases of the junction left unmatched. The CDR3 sequence is 14 residues long.

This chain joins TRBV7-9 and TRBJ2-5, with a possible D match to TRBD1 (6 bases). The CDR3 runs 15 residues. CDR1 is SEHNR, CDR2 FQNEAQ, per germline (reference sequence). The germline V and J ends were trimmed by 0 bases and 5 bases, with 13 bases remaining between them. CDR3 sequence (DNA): TGTGCCAGCAGCTTAGCCACAGGGCAGGGGGAGACCCAGTACTTC. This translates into CASSLATGQGETQYF.

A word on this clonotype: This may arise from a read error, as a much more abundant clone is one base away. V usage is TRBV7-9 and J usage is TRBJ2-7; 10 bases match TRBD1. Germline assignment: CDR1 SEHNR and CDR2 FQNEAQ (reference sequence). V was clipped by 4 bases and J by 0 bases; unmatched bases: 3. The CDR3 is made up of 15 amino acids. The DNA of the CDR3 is TGTGCCAGCAGCTCCGGGACAGGGGTCTCCTACGAGCAGTACTTC. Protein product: CASSSGTGVSYEQYF.

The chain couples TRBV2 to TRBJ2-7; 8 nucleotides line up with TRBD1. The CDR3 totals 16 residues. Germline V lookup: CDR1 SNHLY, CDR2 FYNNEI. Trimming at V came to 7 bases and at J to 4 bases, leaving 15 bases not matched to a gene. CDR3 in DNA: TGTGCCAGCATAGACAGGGGCCACCCAGCCAAATACGAGCAGTACTTC. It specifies CASIDRGHPAKYEQYF. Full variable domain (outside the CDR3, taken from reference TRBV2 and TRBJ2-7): EPEVTQTPSHQVTQMGQEVILRCVPISNHLYFYWYRQILGQKVEFLVSFYNNEISEKSEIFDDQFSVERPDGSNFTLKIRSTKLEDSAMYFCASIDRGHPAKYEQYFGPGTRLTVT.

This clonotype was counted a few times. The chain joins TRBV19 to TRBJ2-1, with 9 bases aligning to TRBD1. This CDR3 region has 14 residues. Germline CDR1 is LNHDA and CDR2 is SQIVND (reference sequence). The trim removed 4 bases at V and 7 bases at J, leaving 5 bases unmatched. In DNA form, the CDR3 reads TGTGCCAGTAGTAGGACAGGGGATTTGAATGAGCAGTTCTTC. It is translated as CASSRTGDLNEQFF.

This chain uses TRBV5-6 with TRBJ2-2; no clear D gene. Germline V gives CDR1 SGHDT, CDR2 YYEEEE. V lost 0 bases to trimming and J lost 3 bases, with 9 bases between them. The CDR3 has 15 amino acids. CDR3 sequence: CASSLDYPDTGELFF. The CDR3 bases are TGTGCCAGCAGCTTGGATTATCCGGACACCGGGGAGCTGTTTTTT. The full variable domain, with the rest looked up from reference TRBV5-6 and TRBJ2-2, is DAGVTQSPTHLIKTRGQQVTLRCSPKSGHDTVSWYQQALGQGPQFIFQYYEEEERQRGNFPDRFSGHQFPNYSSELNVNALLLGDSALYLCASSLDYPDTGELFFGEGSRLTVL.

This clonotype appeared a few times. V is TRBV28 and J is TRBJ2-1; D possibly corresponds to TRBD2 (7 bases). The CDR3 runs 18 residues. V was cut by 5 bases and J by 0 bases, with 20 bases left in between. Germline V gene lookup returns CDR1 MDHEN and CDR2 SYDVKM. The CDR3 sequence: CASSPPVGGVSSYNEQFF. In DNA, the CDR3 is TGTGCCAGCAGTCCCCCAGTAGGGGGGGTCTCCTCCTACAATGAGCAGTTCTTC. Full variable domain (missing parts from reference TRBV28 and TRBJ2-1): DVKVTQSSRYLVKRTGEKVFLECVQDMDHENMFWYRQDPGLGLRLIYFSYDVKMKEKGDIPEGYSVSREKKERFSLILESASTNQTSMYLCASSPPVGGVSSYNEQFFGPGTRLTVL.